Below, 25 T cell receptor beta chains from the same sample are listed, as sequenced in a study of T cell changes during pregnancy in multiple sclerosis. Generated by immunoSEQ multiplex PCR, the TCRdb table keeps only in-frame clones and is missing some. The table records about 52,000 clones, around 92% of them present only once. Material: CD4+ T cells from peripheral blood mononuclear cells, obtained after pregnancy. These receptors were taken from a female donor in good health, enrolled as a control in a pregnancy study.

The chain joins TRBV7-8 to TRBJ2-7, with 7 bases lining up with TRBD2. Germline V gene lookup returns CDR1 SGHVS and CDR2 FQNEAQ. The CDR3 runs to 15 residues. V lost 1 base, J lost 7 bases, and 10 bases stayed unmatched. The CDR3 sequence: CASSLGTRSPREQYF. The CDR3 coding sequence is TGTGCCAGCAGCTTAGGGACTAGATCGCCGAGGGAGCAGTACTTC.

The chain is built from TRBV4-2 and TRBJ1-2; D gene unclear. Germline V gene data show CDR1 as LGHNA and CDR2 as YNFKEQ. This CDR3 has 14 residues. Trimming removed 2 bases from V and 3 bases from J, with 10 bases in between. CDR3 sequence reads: CASSQPLEDYGYTF. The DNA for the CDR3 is TGTGCCAGCAGCCAACCACTGGAGGACTATGGCTACACCTTC.

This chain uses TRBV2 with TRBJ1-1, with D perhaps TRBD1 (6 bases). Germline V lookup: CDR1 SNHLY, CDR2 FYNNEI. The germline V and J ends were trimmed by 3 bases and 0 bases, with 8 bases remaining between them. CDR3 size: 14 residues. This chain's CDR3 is CASSERGMNTEAFF. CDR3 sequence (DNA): TGTGCCAGCAGTGAGAGGGGGATGAACACTGAAGCTTTCTTT.

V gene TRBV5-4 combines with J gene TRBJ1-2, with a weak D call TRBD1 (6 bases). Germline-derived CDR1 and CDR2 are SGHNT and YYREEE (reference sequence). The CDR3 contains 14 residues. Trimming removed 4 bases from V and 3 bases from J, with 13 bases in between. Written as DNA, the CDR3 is TGTGCCAGCAGCCCGGTGGACAGATACTATGGCTACACCTTC. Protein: CASSPVDRYYGYTF.

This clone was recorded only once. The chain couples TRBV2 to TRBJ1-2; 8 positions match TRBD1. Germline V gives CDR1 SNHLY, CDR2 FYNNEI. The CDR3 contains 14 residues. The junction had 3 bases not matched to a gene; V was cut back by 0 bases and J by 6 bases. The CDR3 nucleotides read TGTGCCAGCAGTGAAGCCAGGGGGCGGGATGGCTACACCTTC. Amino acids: CASSEARGRDGYTF. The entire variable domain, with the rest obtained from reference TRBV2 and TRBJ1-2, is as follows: EPEVTQTPSHQVTQMGQEVILRCVPISNHLYFYWYRQILGQKVEFLVSFYNNEISEKSEIFDDQFSVERPDGSNFTLKIRSTKLEDSAMYFCASSEARGRDGYTFGSGTRLTVV.

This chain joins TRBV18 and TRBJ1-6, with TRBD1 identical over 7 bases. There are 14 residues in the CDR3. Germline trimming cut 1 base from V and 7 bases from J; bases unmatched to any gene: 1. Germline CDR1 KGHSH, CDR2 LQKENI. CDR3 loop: CASSPRQGNSPLHF. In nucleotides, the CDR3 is TGTGCCAGCTCACCACGACAGGGAAATTCACCCCTCCACTTT.

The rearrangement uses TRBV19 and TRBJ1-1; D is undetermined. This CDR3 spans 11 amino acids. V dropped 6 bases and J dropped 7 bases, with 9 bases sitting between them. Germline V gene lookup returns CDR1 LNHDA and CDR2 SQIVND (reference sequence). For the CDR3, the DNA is TGTGCCAGTAGACAGCAACTTGAAGCTTTCTTT. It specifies CASRQQLEAFF.

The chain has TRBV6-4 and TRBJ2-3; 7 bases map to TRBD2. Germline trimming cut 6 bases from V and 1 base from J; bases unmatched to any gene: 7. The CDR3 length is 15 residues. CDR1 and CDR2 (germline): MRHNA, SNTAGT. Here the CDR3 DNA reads TGTGCCAGCAGGGGGTGGGGACTACGCACAGATACGCAGTATTTT. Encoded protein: CASRGWGLRTDTQYF.

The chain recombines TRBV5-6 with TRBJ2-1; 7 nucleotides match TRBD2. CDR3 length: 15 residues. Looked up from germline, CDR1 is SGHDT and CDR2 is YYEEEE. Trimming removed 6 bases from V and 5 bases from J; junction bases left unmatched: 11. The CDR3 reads CASTWGGRGNNEQFF. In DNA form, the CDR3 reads TGTGCCAGCACCTGGGGGGGGAGAGGGAACAATGAGCAGTTCTTC.

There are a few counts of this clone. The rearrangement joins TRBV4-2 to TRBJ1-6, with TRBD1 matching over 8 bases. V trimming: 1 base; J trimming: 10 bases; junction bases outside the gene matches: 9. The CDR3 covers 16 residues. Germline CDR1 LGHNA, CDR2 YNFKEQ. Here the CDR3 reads CASSQGGQDLGSPLHF. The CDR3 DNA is TGTGCCAGCAGCCAAGGGGGACAGGACCTTGGGTCACCCCTCCACTTT.

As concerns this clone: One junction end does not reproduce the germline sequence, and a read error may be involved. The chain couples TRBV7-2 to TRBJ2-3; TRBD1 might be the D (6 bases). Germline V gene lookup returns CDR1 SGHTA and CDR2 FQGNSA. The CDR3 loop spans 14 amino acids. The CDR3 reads CASSLGRDTNTQYF. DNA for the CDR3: TGTGCCAGCAGCTTAGGCCGGGACACAAATACGCAGTATTTT.

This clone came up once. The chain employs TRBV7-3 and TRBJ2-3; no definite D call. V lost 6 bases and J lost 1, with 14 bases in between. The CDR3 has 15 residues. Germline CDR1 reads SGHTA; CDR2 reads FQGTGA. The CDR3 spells CASSQSDLGTDTQYF. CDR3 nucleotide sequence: TGTGCCAGCAGTCAGTCAGACCTAGGCACAGATACGCAGTATTTT.

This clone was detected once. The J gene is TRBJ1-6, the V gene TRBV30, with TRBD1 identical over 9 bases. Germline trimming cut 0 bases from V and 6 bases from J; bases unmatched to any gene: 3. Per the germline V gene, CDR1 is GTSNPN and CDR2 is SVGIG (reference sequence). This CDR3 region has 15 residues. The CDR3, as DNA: TGTGCCTGGAGTGTAGGGGGACAGGGTAATTCACCCCTCCACTTT. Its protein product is CAWSVGGQGNSPLHF.

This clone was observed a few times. The CDR3, as DNA: TGTGCCAGCAGTTACGACAGGGCCTATAATTCACCCCTCCACTTT. Protein product: CASSYDRAYNSPLHF. The chain joins TRBV6-5 to TRBJ1-6; the match to TRBD1 covers 7 bases. With 2 bases clipped from V and 2 bases from J, the junction kept 0 bases outside the gene matches. The CDR3 spans 15 residues. Germline V lookup: CDR1 MNHEY, CDR2 SVGAGI.

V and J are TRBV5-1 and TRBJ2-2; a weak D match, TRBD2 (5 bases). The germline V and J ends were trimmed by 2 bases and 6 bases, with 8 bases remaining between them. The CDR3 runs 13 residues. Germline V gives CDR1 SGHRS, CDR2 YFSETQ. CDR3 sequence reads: CASSLEGPGELFF. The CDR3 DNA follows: TGCGCCAGCAGCTTAGAGGGTCCCGGGGAGCTGTTTTTT.

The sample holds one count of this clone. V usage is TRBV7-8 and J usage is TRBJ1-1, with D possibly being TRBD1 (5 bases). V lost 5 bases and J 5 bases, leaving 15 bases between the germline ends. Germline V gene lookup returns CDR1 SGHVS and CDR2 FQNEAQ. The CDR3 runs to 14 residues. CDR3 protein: CASSTQRGTTEAFF. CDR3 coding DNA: TGTGCCAGCAGCACCCAAAGGGGAACAACTGAAGCTTTCTTT.

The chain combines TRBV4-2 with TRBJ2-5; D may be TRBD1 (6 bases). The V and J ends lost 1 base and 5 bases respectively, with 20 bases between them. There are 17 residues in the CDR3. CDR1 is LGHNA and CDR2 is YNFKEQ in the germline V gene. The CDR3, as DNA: TGTGCCAGCAGCCAAGTATTTGGGGACAAAGATTCGGAGACCCAGTACTTC. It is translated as CASSQVFGDKDSETQYF.

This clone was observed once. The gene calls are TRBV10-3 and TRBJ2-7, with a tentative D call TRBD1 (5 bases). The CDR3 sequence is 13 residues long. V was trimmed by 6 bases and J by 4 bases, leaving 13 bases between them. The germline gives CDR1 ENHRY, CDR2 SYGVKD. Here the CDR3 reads CAIRAGQVYEQYF. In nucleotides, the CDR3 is TGTGCCATCAGGGCTGGACAAGTATACGAGCAGTACTTC.

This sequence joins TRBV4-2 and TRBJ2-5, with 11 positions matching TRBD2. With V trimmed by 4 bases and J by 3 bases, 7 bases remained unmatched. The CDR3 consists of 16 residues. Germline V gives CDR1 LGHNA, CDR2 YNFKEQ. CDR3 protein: CASSPSISGGEETQYF. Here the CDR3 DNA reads TGTGCCAGCAGCCCAAGTATTAGCGGGGGGGAAGAGACCCAGTACTTC.

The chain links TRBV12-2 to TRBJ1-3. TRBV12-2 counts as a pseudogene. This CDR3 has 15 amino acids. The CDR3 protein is CASRALEKSGNTIYF. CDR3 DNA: TGTGCAAGTCGCGCCCTAGAAAAGTCTGGAAACACCATATATTTT.

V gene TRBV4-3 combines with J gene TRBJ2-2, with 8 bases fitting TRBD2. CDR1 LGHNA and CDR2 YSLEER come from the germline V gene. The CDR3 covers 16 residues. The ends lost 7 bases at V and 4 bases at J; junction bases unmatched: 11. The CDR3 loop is CASTPGAGGLTGELFF. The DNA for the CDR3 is TGCGCCAGCACTCCGGGGGCGGGGGGCCTCACCGGGGAGCTGTTTTTT.

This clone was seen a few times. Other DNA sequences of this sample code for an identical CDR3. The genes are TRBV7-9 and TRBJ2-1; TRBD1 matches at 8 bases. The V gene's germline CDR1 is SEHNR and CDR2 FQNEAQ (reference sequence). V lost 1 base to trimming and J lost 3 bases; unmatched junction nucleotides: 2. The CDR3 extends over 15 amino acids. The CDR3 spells CASSLGQGSYNEQFF. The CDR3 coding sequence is TGTGCCAGCAGCTTAGGACAGGGGAGCTACAATGAGCAGTTCTTC.

The CDR3 protein is CASSIDRGLSYEQYF. The CDR3 DNA follows: TGTGCCAGTAGTATAGACAGGGGTTTGAGCTACGAGCAGTACTTC. V is TRBV19 and J is TRBJ2-7; weak D call: TRBD1 (6 bases). Looked up from germline, CDR1 is LNHDA and CDR2 is SQIVND (reference sequence). The CDR3 is 15 amino acids. V lost 0 bases to trimming and J lost 3 bases, with 12 bases between them.

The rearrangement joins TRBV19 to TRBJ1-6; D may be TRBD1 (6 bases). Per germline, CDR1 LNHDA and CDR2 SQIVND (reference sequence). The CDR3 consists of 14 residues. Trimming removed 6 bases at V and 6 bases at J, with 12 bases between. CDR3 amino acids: CASSRAGVNSPLHF. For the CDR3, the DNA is TGTGCCAGTAGCCGGGCAGGGGTTAATTCACCCCTCCACTTT.

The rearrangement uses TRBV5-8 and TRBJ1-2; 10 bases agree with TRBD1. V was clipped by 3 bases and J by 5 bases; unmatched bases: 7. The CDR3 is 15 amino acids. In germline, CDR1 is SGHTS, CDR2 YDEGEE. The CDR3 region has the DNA TGTGCCAGCAGCTGGCCGGGACAGGGGATTTATGGCTACACCTTC. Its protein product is CASSWPGQGIYGYTF.